The sample holds many counts of the clone carrying this TCR beta chain. The antigen is undetermined. Healthy controls were blood bank volunteers in Maryland, USA. Germline loops: CDR1 MDHEN, CDR2 SYDVKM. The CDR3 extends over 15 amino acids. Trimming took off 7 bases at V and 5 bases at J, with 17 bases between the two ends. The record originates from a study of neurological immune-mediated disorders. The cDNA came from 5'RACE, which used 10-nucleotide random UMIs. TCRdb redid the calling of the 5' RACE reads with MiXCR, one entry per CDR3 protein. The table records roughly 38,000 distinct CDR3 sequences, roughly 7.3% of them present only once. Whole-study findings and limits: Multiple sclerosis was found to have the least TCR clonal expansion, below healthy controls, and HTLV-1-associated myelopathy the most.

Material: PBMCs. The chain joins TRBV28 to TRBJ1-4; tentative D call: TRBD1 (6 bases). This TCR came from a woman aged 40 to 50 in good health. The DNA for the CDR3 is TGTGCCAGCACACCGCAGACGGGGGCAAATGAAAAACTGTTTTTT. The encoded protein is CASTPQTGANEKLFF.